This T cell receptor beta chain was sequenced for a study of blood T cells in healthy people across ages. Findings and caveats of the study: With age, beta diversity per million T cells declined roughly linearly, significantly by 40. Higher diversity, along with more naive CD4+ cells, distinguished long-lived donors from aged donors.

For the second PCR, which ran for 7 to 11 cycles, a sample-barcoded 5' primer and a J-beta primer mix were used. Each CDR3 protein is one row after TCRdb ran MiXCR on the 5' RACE reads. The repertoire holds 1,100,000 or so distinct CDR3 sequences, with under 45% as singletons. In regard to this clonotype: The antigen is unknown.

V was pared by 1 base and J by 2 bases, with 11 bases between. From germline, CDR1 is SGDLS and CDR2 YYNGEE. This CDR3 has 15 residues. Healthy Caucasian individuals from Russia aged roughly 6 to 90 served as donors. The rearrangement uses TRBV9 and TRBJ2-3; no reliable D call. The TCR comes from a woman aged 55-70 years in good health. Sequenced input: blood. The CDR3, as DNA: TGTGCCAGCAGCGTATTTGAGGTGTACACAGATACGCAGTATTTT. Translated, it gives CASSVFEVYTDTQYF.